These 18 T cell receptor beta chains were all obtained from the same sample, sequenced in a study of Ad26.COV2.S vaccination and SARS-CoV-2 variants. TCRdb's copy holds only in-frame clones and misses some; the assay was immunoSEQ multiplex PCR. The sample has hundreds of thousands of clones; approximately 88% are singletons. The treatment denotes: 19 received Ad26.COV2.S at low or high dose, single or two shots; about 5 received placebo; per-sample allocation not given. The samples were gathered on day 63 after the first injection of vaccine or placebo. This specimen consisted of peripheral blood, obtained in a trial of Ad26.COV2.S vaccine versus placebo. The receptors here all came from a person aged 18-60 years who received the Ad26.COV2.S COVID-19 vaccine or a placebo.

The chain's CDR3 is CSASDGRAFESSIYEQYF. For the CDR3, the DNA is TGCAGTGCTAGTGACGGGAGAGCCTTCGAGTCTAGCATCTACGAGCAGTACTTC. V and J are TRBV20-1 and TRBJ2-7, with a tentative D call TRBD2 (6 bases). Germline V gives CDR1 DFQATT, CDR2 SNEGSKA (reference sequence). CDR3 length: 18 amino acids. The germline V and J ends were trimmed by 3 bases and 3 bases, with 27 bases remaining between them.

V gene TRBV9 combines with J gene TRBJ2-2; D is possibly TRBD2 (5 bases). From germline, CDR1 is SGDLS and CDR2 YYNGEE. This CDR3 has 14 amino acids. With 0 bases removed from V and 8 bases from J, the gap between germline ends came to 11 bases. The CDR3 region is CASSVDGIGGELFF. Written as DNA, the CDR3 is TGTGCCAGCAGCGTAGACGGGATAGGGGGGGAGCTGTTTTTT.

The chain uses TRBV5-4 and TRBJ2-1; unclear D gene. Germline V CDR1 and CDR2: SGHNT, YYREEE (reference sequence). The CDR3 totals 13 residues. The V end was cut by 9 bases, the J end by 4 bases, with 14 bases between. Here the CDR3 reads CAIISLEYNEQFF. The CDR3 DNA reads TGTGCCATCATTTCCCTCGAATACAATGAGCAGTTCTTC.

The chain employs TRBV20-1 and TRBJ2-3; D call uncertain. The length of the CDR3 is 13 residues. Per germline, CDR1 DFQATT and CDR2 SNEGSKA (reference sequence). V lost 3 bases to trimming and J lost 1 base, with 8 bases between them. The chain's CDR3 is CSASRMGTDTQYF. In DNA form, the CDR3 reads TGCAGTGCTAGTAGAATGGGCACAGATACGCAGTATTTT.

This clone came up a few times. The J gene is TRBJ2-5, the V gene TRBV7-6; 7 bases fit TRBD2. Germline V CDR1 and CDR2: SGHVS, FNYEAQ. V lost 1 base to trimming and J lost 4 bases; unmatched junction nucleotides: 9. This CDR3 region has 16 residues. As DNA, the CDR3 is TGTGCCAGCAGCTTAGGGGCTAGCGGAACCGGAGAGACCCAGTACTTC. As protein: CASSLGASGTGETQYF.

CDR3 sequence (DNA): TGTGCCAGTAGTGAAGGGGGTTTTAGCAATCAGCCCCAGCATTTT. This encodes CASSEGGFSNQPQHF. V and J are TRBV19 and TRBJ1-5; maybe TRBD1 (6 bases). This CDR3 region has 15 residues. V lost 5 bases and J 0 bases, leaving 11 bases between the germline ends. Germline V lookup: CDR1 LNHDA, CDR2 SQIVND (reference sequence).

The chain uses TRBV24-1 and TRBJ2-7, with D perhaps matching TRBD1 (6 bases). The V and J ends lost 6 bases and 2 bases respectively, with 13 bases between them. The CDR3 runs 14 residues. Germline V lookup: CDR1 KGHDR, CDR2 SFDVKD. CDR3 sequence reads: CATSTSGTTYEQYF. The CDR3 nucleotides are TGTGCCACCAGTACCTCGGGGACAACCTACGAGCAGTACTTC.

The chain links TRBV9 to TRBJ1-2; a possible D gene is TRBD1 (5 bases). Between the trimmed V and J ends, which lost 3 bases and 4 bases, there was a span of 19 bases. Germline CDR1 SGDLS, CDR2 YYNGEE. The CDR3 covers 16 residues. CDR3 DNA: TGTGCCAGCAGCGCGGCCGGGACTGAGGAAGGCTATGGCTACACCTTC. This codes for CASSAAGTEEGYGYTF.

The genes are TRBV11-2 and TRBJ2-7; 10 bases fit TRBD2. The CDR3 extends over 15 amino acids. CDR1 and CDR2 from the germline V gene are SGHAT and FQNNGV. The junction had 10 bases not matched to a gene; V was cut back by 5 bases and J by 6 bases. CDR3 region: CASSQRASGRLEQYF. Written as DNA, the CDR3 is TGTGCCAGCAGCCAAAGGGCTAGCGGGAGACTCGAGCAGTACTTC.

The chain links TRBV5-6 to TRBJ2-7; 10 bases line up with TRBD2. Germline CDR1 reads SGHDT; CDR2 reads YYEEEE. Trimming took 4 bases from V and 2 from J; bases not matched to a gene: 6. The CDR3 runs to 15 residues. The CDR3 bases are TGTGCCAGCAGCGCGAGTCTAGCGGGGGCCTACGAGCAGTACTTC. It codes for CASSASLAGAYEQYF.

This chain uses TRBV29-1 with TRBJ2-7, with D possibly matching TRBD1 (5 bases). V shed 6 bases and J shed 6 bases, with 21 bases lying between them. This CDR3 is built from 14 residues. Looked up from germline, CDR1 is SQVTM and CDR2 is ANQGSEA. The CDR3 reads CSVRPEQAKGEQYF. Here the CDR3 DNA reads TGCAGCGTACGGCCCGAACAGGCCAAGGGCGAGCAGTACTTC.

The chain recombines TRBV4-1 with TRBJ1-4; no reliable D call. The CDR3 sequence is 15 residues long. CDR1 is MGHRA, CDR2 YSYEKL, per germline. V was trimmed by 4 bases and J by 3 bases, leaving 12 bases between them. CDR3 sequence: CASSLRGWSNEKLFF. The CDR3 bases are TGCGCCAGCAGCCTGAGAGGTTGGTCTAATGAAAAACTGTTTTTT.

CDR3 nucleotide sequence: TGTGCCAGCAGCTTAGATATCACAGATACGCAGTATTTT. Residues: CASSLDITDTQYF. V gene TRBV11-2 combines with J gene TRBJ2-3; D is unresolved. The germline V gene encodes CDR1 SGHAT and CDR2 FQNNGV. The CDR3 covers 13 residues. Deletions cut 0 bases from V and 2 bases from J, with 3 bases between.

The chain employs TRBV6-8 and TRBJ2-2, with 7 bases that match TRBD1. Looked up from germline, CDR1 is MNHGY and CDR2 is SAAAGT. The V and J ends lost 8 bases and 1 base, in that order; junction bases with no gene match: 7. The CDR3 loop spans 15 amino acids. The DNA of the CDR3 is TGTGCCAGCCGGGTGACAGGGTTGAACACCGGGGAGCTGTTTTTT. This encodes CASRVTGLNTGELFF.

This clone has only a few counts. The chain links TRBV30 to TRBJ2-1, with D perhaps TRBD2 (5 bases). The CDR3 sequence is 13 residues long. Trimming took off 2 bases at V and 4 bases at J, with 9 bases between the two ends. CDR1 GTSNPN and CDR2 SVGIG come from the germline V gene (reference sequence). The CDR3 loop is CAWSQEEYNEQFF. The CDR3 nucleotides are TGTGCCTGGAGTCAGGAGGAGTACAATGAGCAGTTCTTC.

This sequence joins TRBV4-2 and TRBJ2-7, with a tentative D call TRBD1 (5 bases). From germline, CDR1 is LGHNA and CDR2 YNFKEQ. The CDR3 runs to 14 residues. V was shortened by 0 bases and J by 3 bases, with 9 bases between the two germline ends. The CDR3 spells CASSQDQQGYEQYF. The CDR3 bases are TGTGCCAGCAGCCAAGATCAGCAGGGCTACGAGCAGTACTTC.

A single count supports this clone. This sequence joins TRBV7-9 and TRBJ2-1; 7 bases map to TRBD1. The CDR3 extends over 14 amino acids. Germline V gene lookup returns CDR1 SEHNR and CDR2 FQNEAQ (reference sequence). The V gene end was trimmed by 5 bases and the J gene end by 2 bases; junction bases not matched to a gene: 3. Here the CDR3 DNA reads TGTGCCAGCAGCCCGGACAGGACCTACAATGAGCAGTTCTTC. Translated: CASSPDRTYNEQFF.

The chain recombines TRBV27 with TRBJ2-3; TRBD2 matches 11 bases. From germline, CDR1 is MNHEY and CDR2 SMNVEV (reference sequence). The CDR3 contains 16 residues. V was clipped by 2 bases and J by 4 bases; unmatched bases: 5. CDR3 region: CASSLLAGGKADTQYF. CDR3 in DNA: TGTGCCAGCAGTTTACTAGCGGGGGGTAAGGCAGATACGCAGTATTTT.